This TCR beta chain was documented in a study of cytomegalovirus exposure and HLA in healthy donors. Whole-study findings and limits: Confirmation was obtained in vitro that a few CMV-associated chains are specific for CMV antigens. Analyzed later, most CMV-associated TCR beta chains appeared HLA-restricted.

Regarding this clone: What it binds is unknown.

Amplification used 60 Vbeta primers and 13 Jbeta primers. Generated by immunoSEQ multiplex PCR, the TCRdb table keeps only in-frame clones and is missing some. This sample has 100,000 to 150,000 clones, with roughly 71% found just once. The receptor's source is a woman aged 45-65 years in good health and CMV-seropositive. Sequenced: PBMCs.

The CDR3 loop reads CASRNQGGETQYF. CDR3 sequence (DNA): TGTGCCAGCAGGAACCAGGGAGGGGAGACCCAGTACTTC. The V gene is TRBV5-4, the J gene TRBJ2-5, with TRBD2 matching 7 bases. V trimming: 5 bases; J trimming: 5 bases; junction bases outside the gene matches: 6. This CDR3 comprises 13 residues. The germline CDR1 and CDR2 sequences are SGHNT and YYREEE (reference sequence).